The entry that follows covers one T cell receptor (beta chain) sequence. Its antigen is unidentified. Trimming took off 4 bases at V and 8 bases at J, with 11 bases between the two ends. The CDR3 length is 12 residues. CDR1 is SEHNR, CDR2 FQNEAQ, per germline (reference sequence). The data originate from a study of cytomegalovirus exposure and HLA in healthy donors. Whole-study context: A later analysis reported the 120 validation repertoires used the same platform as the roughly 700 first-cohort repertoires.

Measured with immunoSEQ multiplex PCR; TCRdb has only the in-frame clones, and not every one. This table has around 80,000 clones, approximately 96% appearing once. The approximately 120-subject validation cohort, separate from the roughly 700-subject first cohort, included the donors. Study-wide findings and caveats: The investigators catalogued 150 to 200 TCR beta chains as cytomegalovirus-associated.

This chain links TRBV7-9 with TRBJ1-1; D might be TRBD1 (5 bases). Sequencing was performed on PBMCs. The TCR comes from a young woman in good health and CMV-seronegative. In DNA, the CDR3 is TGTGCCAGCAGCTCCCCACGACAGGAAGCTTTCTTT. Protein sequence: CASSSPRQEAFF.